These 31 T cell receptor beta chains came from one sample sequenced in a study of shared clonotypes between healthy human individuals. TCRdb's table, derived via immunoSEQ multiplex PCR, lists solely in-frame clones and lacks some. The sample lists over a million clones; under 80% were seen once. Sequencing used memory CD4+ T cells sorted from blood. Subset described: CD45RA-negative fraction. These receptors were collected from a man aged 18 to 30 in good health.

In its sample, this clone was seen once. The rearrangement uses TRBV5-1 and TRBJ1-1, with 9 bases fitting TRBD1. Germline CDR1 and CDR2: SGHRS and YFSETQ. The CDR3 extends over 14 amino acids. Trimming at V came to 7 bases and at J to 5 bases, leaving 9 bases not matched to a gene. CDR3 sequence reads: CASATGTGRTEAFF. DNA for the CDR3: TGCGCCAGCGCGACCGGGACAGGGAGGACTGAAGCTTTCTTT.

The rearrangement links TRBV7-9 to TRBJ1-1, with 7 bases identical to TRBD1. Germline CDR1 reads SEHNR; CDR2 reads FQNEAQ (reference sequence). After removal of 5 bases from V and 8 bases from J, the junction contained 5 bases not matched to a gene. The CDR3 has 12 amino acids. CDR3 coding DNA: TGTGCCAGCAGCCCGAGGGACAGCGAAGCTTTCTTT. Protein product: CASSPRDSEAFF.

This clone was counted a single time. The chain employs TRBV15 and TRBJ2-1; 11 bases are shared with TRBD2. Germline assignment: CDR1 LNHNV and CDR2 YYDKDF (reference sequence). This CDR3 has 19 residues. V gave up 0 bases and J gave up 10 bases; unmatched junction bases: 17. The CDR3 sequence is CATSRERAMDSGRAREQFF. DNA for the CDR3: TGTGCCACCAGCAGAGAAAGGGCTATGGATAGCGGGAGGGCCCGAGAGCAGTTCTTC.

Comment on this clone: One base away lies a much larger clone, so this may be a sequencing read error. The V call is TRBV2, the J call TRBJ2-7; 7 nucleotides agree with TRBD1. Germline values: CDR1 SNHLY, CDR2 FYNNEI. J was trimmed by 0 bases and V by 7 bases; bases with no gene match: 3. This CDR3 has 13 residues. DNA for the CDR3: TGTGCCAGCAACCGGGACAGCTCCTACGAGCAGTACTTC. Its translation: CASNRDSSYEQYF.

The genes are TRBV11-3 and TRBJ2-5; 8 bases are a match to TRBD1. The germline V gene encodes CDR1 SGHNT and CDR2 YENEEA. The CDR3 is made up of 13 amino acids. With 8 bases clipped from V and 7 bases from J, the junction kept 9 bases outside the gene matches. As DNA, the CDR3 is TGTGCCAGCGGCCGGGACAGGCTGGGGACCCAGTACTTC. It codes for CASGRDRLGTQYF.

This clone showed up just a few times. The sample holds other DNA sequences that translate to the same CDR3. The chain combines TRBV19 with TRBJ1-5; TRBD1 matches 12 bases. The germline V gene encodes CDR1 LNHDA and CDR2 SQIVND (reference sequence). V was pared by 5 bases and J by 7 bases, with 3 bases of the junction left unmatched. This CDR3 has 14 residues. CDR3 sequence: CASSPGTGGQPQHF. As DNA, the CDR3 is TGTGCCAGTAGTCCAGGGACAGGGGGCCAGCCCCAGCATTTT.

The rearrangement joins TRBV5-1 to TRBJ2-5; D gene unclear. From germline, CDR1 is SGHRS and CDR2 YFSETQ. V gave up 1 base and J gave up 3 bases, with 7 bases separating them. The CDR3 spans 13 residues. The chain's CDR3 is CASSLTVKETQYF. The CDR3 DNA is TGCGCCAGCAGCTTGACCGTAAAAGAGACCCAGTACTTC.

V is TRBV6-1 and J is TRBJ1-2, with D maybe TRBD1 (6 bases). The CDR3 has 14 amino acids. Looked up from germline, CDR1 is MNHNS and CDR2 is SASEGT. V lost 7 bases and J 0 bases, leaving 12 bases between the germline ends. CDR3 DNA sequence: TGTGCCAGCATATGGGGGCCGACTAACTATGGCTACACCTTC. Its protein is CASIWGPTNYGYTF.

The chain joins TRBV9 to TRBJ2-3; 9 bases are a match to TRBD2. The CDR3 consists of 15 residues. CDR1 SGDLS and CDR2 YYNGEE come from the germline V gene. Trimming removed 5 bases from V and 3 bases from J; junction bases left unmatched: 7. The CDR3 DNA sequence: TGTGCCAGCAGTAGGACTAGCGTTACGACAGATACGCAGTATTTT. Translated, it gives CASSRTSVTTDTQYF.

The rearrangement links TRBV2 to TRBJ2-6; D not resolved. CDR1 and CDR2 (germline): SNHLY, FYNNEI. This CDR3 region has 14 residues. V was pared by 8 bases and J by 0 bases, with 8 bases between. This CDR3 reads CASLYGSGANVLTF. The CDR3 DNA follows: TGTGCCAGCCTGTATGGCTCTGGGGCCAACGTCCTGACTTTC. The variable domain in full, completed from reference TRBV2 and TRBJ2-6, reads EPEVTQTPSHQVTQMGQEVILRCVPISNHLYFYWYRQILGQKVEFLVSFYNNEISEKSEIFDDQFSVERPDGSNFTLKIRSTKLEDSAMYFCASLYGSGANVLTFGAGSRLTVL.

Points on this clone: The same CDR3 also results from other DNA sequences found in this sample. The chain combines TRBV19 with TRBJ2-5; TRBD1 agrees at 8 bases. The ends lost 4 bases at V and 4 bases at J; junction bases unmatched: 2. The CDR3 has 13 amino acids. Germline V gene lookup returns CDR1 LNHDA and CDR2 SQIVND (reference sequence). The CDR3 spells CASSNRGRETQYF. The CDR3 nucleotides read TGTGCCAGTAGTAACAGGGGGAGAGAGACCCAGTACTTC.

There are a few counts of this clone. The CDR3 nucleotides read TGTGCCACCAGCAATCAGGGCATTAATGAAAAACTGTTTTTT. Its translation is CATSNQGINEKLFF. This sequence joins TRBV15 and TRBJ1-4, with D tentatively TRBD1 (5 bases). Germline assignment: CDR1 LNHNV and CDR2 YYDKDF (reference sequence). There are 14 residues in the CDR3. The germline V and J ends were trimmed by 4 bases and 4 bases, with 10 bases remaining between them.

The chain recombines TRBV6-4 with TRBJ2-1; D is unclear. From germline, CDR1 is MRHNA and CDR2 SNTAGT. The CDR3 totals 12 residues. Trimming pared 4 bases from V and 9 bases from J, leaving 10 bases between. DNA of the CDR3: TGTGCCAGCAGTGGGCAGGTCGGTGAGCAGTTCTTC. Translated, it gives CASSGQVGEQFF.

In this sample, this clone turned up once. The chain is built from TRBV15 and TRBJ2-5; D gene uncertain. V was shortened by 5 bases and J by 7 bases, with 14 bases between the two germline ends. The CDR3 consists of 13 residues. Germline lookup yields CDR1 LNHNV and CDR2 YYDKDF (reference sequence). CDR3 protein: CATSSDRPGTQYF. In DNA form, the CDR3 reads TGTGCCACCAGCTCCGACCGGCCGGGGACCCAGTACTTC.

The chain uses TRBV5-1 and TRBJ2-3, with a tentative D call TRBD2 (6 bases). CDR1 and CDR2 (germline): SGHRS, YFSETQ. CDR3 length: 14 residues. The V end lost 3 bases, the J end lost 2 bases, and 10 bases lay between the germline ends. The CDR3, as DNA: TGCGCCAGCAGCTCGGGACTTCCCACAGATACGCAGTATTTT. It encodes CASSSGLPTDTQYF. Drawing the rest from reference TRBV5-1 and TRBJ2-3, the complete variable domain is KAGVTQTPRYLIKTRGQQVTLSCSPISGHRSVSWYQQTPGQGLQFLFEYFSETQRNKGNFPGRFSGRQFSNSRSEMNVSTLELGDSALYLCASSSGLPTDTQYFGPGTRLTVL.

The J gene is TRBJ2-1, the V gene TRBV11-3; no reliable D call. Germline loops: CDR1 SGHNT, CDR2 YENEEA. V dropped 5 bases and J dropped 9 bases, with 14 bases sitting between them. This CDR3 spans 13 amino acids. DNA for the CDR3: TGTGCCAGCAGCCCAGACCGACCAGGTGAGCAGTTCTTC. As protein: CASSPDRPGEQFF.

The V and J genes are TRBV6-5 and TRBJ2-7; 9 bases line up with TRBD2. Germline V CDR1 and CDR2: MNHEY, SVGAGI. The V segment lost 4 bases and the J segment 2 bases; nucleotides outside the gene matches: 6. This CDR3 region has 15 residues. The chain's CDR3 is CASSLAGGPPYEQYF. In DNA, the CDR3 is TGTGCCAGCAGTTTGGCGGGAGGGCCCCCCTACGAGCAGTACTTC.

The chain combines TRBV7-9 with TRBJ1-6, with a tentative D call TRBD1 (5 bases). CDR1 is SEHNR, CDR2 FQNEAQ, per germline (reference sequence). This CDR3 is built from 16 residues. V lost 4 bases and J lost 7, with 17 bases in between. The DNA of the CDR3 is TGTGCCAGCAGCTCAGACCGGGGCTTCTTCAATTCACCCCTCCACTTT. Translated, it gives CASSSDRGFFNSPLHF.

The V call is TRBV6-5, the J call TRBJ2-5; D uncertain. Germline CDR1 and CDR2: MNHEY and SVGAGI. This CDR3 is 15 amino acids long. Deletions cut 0 bases from V and 1 base from J, with 9 bases between. The DNA for the CDR3 is TGTGCCAGCAGTTACTCTGTAACTACCCAAGAGACCCAGTACTTC. As protein: CASSYSVTTQETQYF.

With regard to this clone: The sample contains more than one DNA sequence encoding this CDR3. The chain couples TRBV19 to TRBJ1-1; D is unclear. Trimming took 2 bases from V and 1 from J, leaving 8 bases between them. Germline V lookup: CDR1 LNHDA, CDR2 SQIVND (reference sequence). This CDR3 region has 14 residues. The CDR3: CASSIRGGNTEAFF. In DNA, the CDR3 is TGTGCCAGTAGTATACGGGGTGGGAACACTGAAGCTTTCTTT.

The gene calls are TRBV5-1 and TRBJ2-3; D is undetermined. The germline V gene encodes CDR1 SGHRS and CDR2 YFSETQ. V was trimmed by 0 bases and J by 2 bases, leaving 7 bases between them. The CDR3 is 14 residues long. The CDR3 here is CASSLETPTDTQYF. DNA of the CDR3: TGCGCCAGCAGCTTGGAAACGCCCACAGATACGCAGTATTTT.

The J gene is TRBJ2-3, the V gene TRBV4-3; no reliable D call. Germline values: CDR1 LGHNA, CDR2 YSLEER. Between the trimmed V and J ends, which lost 2 bases and 3 bases, there was a span of 12 bases. The CDR3 covers 15 residues. As DNA, the CDR3 is TGCGCCAGCAGCCAATCACGCCGTCTTACAGATACGCAGTATTTT. Encoded protein: CASSQSRRLTDTQYF.

V is TRBV9 and J is TRBJ2-5; 10 nucleotides line up with TRBD1. V dropped 2 bases and J dropped 4; count of bases not matched to a gene: 2. Germline lookup yields CDR1 SGDLS and CDR2 YYNGEE. This CDR3 contains 14 residues. The CDR3 protein is CASSVDRGRETQYF. The CDR3 nucleotides are TGTGCCAGCAGCGTCGACAGGGGGCGAGAGACCCAGTACTTC.

This chain links TRBV6-1 with TRBJ2-5, with D possibly TRBD1 on 6 matching bases. V lost 5 bases, J lost 0 bases, and 13 bases lay in between. Per germline, CDR1 MNHNS and CDR2 SASEGT. The CDR3 sequence is 15 residues long. CDR3: CASSQLQGNQETQYF. The CDR3 coding sequence is TGTGCCAGCAGTCAATTACAGGGAAACCAAGAGACCCAGTACTTC.

V is TRBV4-1 and J is TRBJ1-1; possibly TRBD1 for D (5 bases). Per germline, CDR1 MGHRA and CDR2 YSYEKL. This CDR3 contains 15 residues. V was cut by 1 base and J by 2 bases, with 11 bases left in between. The CDR3: CASSQAGGINTEAFF. The CDR3 bases are TGCGCCAGCAGCCAAGCGGGGGGTATAAACACTGAAGCTTTCTTT.

The V and J genes are TRBV28 and TRBJ1-1, with D possibly TRBD1 on 6 matching bases. Germline V gene lookup returns CDR1 MDHEN and CDR2 SYDVKM. The CDR3 loop spans 16 amino acids. Trimming took 6 bases from V and 2 from J, leaving 19 bases between them. CDR3 nucleotides: TGTGCCAGCAGACAAGTCTCAGGGGCCGGAAACACTGAAGCTTTCTTT. Protein sequence: CASRQVSGAGNTEAFF.

Regarding this clone: Other nucleotide sequences in the sample specify the same CDR3. V and J are TRBV6-5 and TRBJ1-6; D ambiguous. Germline-derived CDR1 and CDR2 are MNHEY and SVGAGI. The V end lost 6 bases, the J end lost 8 bases, and 8 bases lay between the germline ends. The CDR3 totals 12 residues. The CDR3 sequence: CASRGGDSPLHF. The DNA of the CDR3 is TGTGCCAGCAGGGGTGGGGATTCACCCCTCCACTTT.

This clone was seen once. The chain has TRBV28 and TRBJ1-2, with D possibly TRBD1 on 6 matching bases. V lost 6 bases, J lost 4 bases, and 18 bases lay in between. Per germline, CDR1 MDHEN and CDR2 SYDVKM. The CDR3 is 15 amino acids. CDR3 DNA: TGTGCCAGCAGCCCCACAGGGCAGGTGAGCTATGGCTACACCTTC. Protein: CASSPTGQVSYGYTF.

This sequence joins TRBV30 and TRBJ1-1; weak D call: TRBD1 (6 bases). Trimming removed 3 bases at V and 3 bases at J, with 17 bases between. The germline CDR1 and CDR2 sequences are GTSNPN and SVGIG (reference sequence). The CDR3 extends over 15 amino acids. The CDR3 coding sequence is TGTGCCTGGAGGGGATTTGGCAGGGGAGACACTGAAGCTTTCTTT. It encodes CAWRGFGRGDTEAFF.

The chain has TRBV9 and TRBJ2-3, with D uncertain. V was cut by 0 bases and J by 3 bases, with 8 bases left in between. The germline V gene encodes CDR1 SGDLS and CDR2 YYNGEE. The CDR3 is made up of 14 amino acids. The CDR3 DNA is TGTGCCAGCAGCGTAGAAGTGTCAACAGATACGCAGTATTTT. Translated: CASSVEVSTDTQYF.

V usage is TRBV4-1 and J usage is TRBJ2-2; 7 nucleotides line up with TRBD1. This CDR3 has 19 residues. Germline CDR1 MGHRA, CDR2 YSYEKL. V shed 0 bases, J shed 2 bases, and the junction held 12 bases outside the gene matches. The CDR3 DNA follows: TGCGCCAGCAGCCAAGACGAGTCCATAAGGGGGCGAAACACCGGGGAGCTGTTTTTT. Its protein product is CASSQDESIRGRNTGELFF.